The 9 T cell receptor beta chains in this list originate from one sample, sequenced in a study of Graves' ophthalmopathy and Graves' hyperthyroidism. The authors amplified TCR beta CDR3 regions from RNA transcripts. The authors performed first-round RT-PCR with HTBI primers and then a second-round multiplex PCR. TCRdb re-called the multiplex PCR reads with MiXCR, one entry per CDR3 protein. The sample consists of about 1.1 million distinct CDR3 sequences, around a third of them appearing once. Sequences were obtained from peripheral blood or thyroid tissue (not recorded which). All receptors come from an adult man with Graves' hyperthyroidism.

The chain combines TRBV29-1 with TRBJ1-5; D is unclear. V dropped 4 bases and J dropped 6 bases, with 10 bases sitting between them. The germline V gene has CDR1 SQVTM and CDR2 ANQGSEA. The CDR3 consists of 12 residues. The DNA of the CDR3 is TGCAGCGTTGGTGGCCCTAGTCAGCCCCAGCATTTT. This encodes CSVGGPSQPQHF.

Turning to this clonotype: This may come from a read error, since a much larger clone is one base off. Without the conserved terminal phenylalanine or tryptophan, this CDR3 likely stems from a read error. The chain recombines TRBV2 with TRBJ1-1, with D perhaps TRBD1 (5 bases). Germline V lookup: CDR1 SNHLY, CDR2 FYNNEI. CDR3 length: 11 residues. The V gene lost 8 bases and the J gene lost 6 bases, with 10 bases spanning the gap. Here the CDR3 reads CASWGVPEAFS. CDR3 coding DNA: TGTGCCAGCTGGGGCGTGCCTGAAGCTTTCTCT.

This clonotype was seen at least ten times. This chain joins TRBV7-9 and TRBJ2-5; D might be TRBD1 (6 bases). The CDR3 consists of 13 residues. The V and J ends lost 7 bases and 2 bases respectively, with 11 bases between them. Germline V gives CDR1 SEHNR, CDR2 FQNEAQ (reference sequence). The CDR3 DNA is TGTGCCAGCAACCAGGACAGTCAAGAGACCCAGTACTTC. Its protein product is CASNQDSQETQYF.

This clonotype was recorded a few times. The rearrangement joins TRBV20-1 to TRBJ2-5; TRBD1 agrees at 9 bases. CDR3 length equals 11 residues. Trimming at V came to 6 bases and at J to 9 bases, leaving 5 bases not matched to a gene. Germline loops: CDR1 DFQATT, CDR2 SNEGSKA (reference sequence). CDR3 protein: CSASWDRAQYF. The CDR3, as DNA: TGCAGTGCCTCCTGGGACAGGGCCCAGTACTTC.

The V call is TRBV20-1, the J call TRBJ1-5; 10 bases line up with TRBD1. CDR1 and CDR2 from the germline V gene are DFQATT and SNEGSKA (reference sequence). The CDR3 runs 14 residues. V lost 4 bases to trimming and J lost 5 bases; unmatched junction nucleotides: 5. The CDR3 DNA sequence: TGCAGTGCTACCGGACAGGGGGGACATCAGCCCCAGCATTTT. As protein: CSATGQGGHQPQHF.

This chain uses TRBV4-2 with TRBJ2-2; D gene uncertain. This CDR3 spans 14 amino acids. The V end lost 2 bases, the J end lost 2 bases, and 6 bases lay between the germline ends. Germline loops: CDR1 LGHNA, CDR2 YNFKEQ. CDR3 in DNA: TGTGCCAGCAGCCAACGGGTTAACACCGGGGAGCTGTTTTTT. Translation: CASSQRVNTGELFF.

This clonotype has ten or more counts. The CDR3 spells CASQGSDEKLFF. DNA of the CDR3: TGTGCCAGCCAGGGGTCGGATGAAAAACTGTTTTTT. The V call is TRBV11-2, the J call TRBJ1-4, with D maybe TRBD1 (6 bases). CDR3 length: 12 residues. Trimming shortened V by 8 bases and J by 6 bases, and 10 bases separated the two germline ends. CDR1 is SGHAT and CDR2 is FQNNGV in the germline V gene.

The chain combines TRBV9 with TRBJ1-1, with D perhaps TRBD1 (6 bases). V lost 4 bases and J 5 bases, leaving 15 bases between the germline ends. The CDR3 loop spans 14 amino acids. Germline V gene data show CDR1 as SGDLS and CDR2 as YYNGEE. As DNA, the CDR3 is TGTGCCAGCAGCTGGCTGGGGGGCGAAACTGAAGCTTTCTTT. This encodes CASSWLGGETEAFF.

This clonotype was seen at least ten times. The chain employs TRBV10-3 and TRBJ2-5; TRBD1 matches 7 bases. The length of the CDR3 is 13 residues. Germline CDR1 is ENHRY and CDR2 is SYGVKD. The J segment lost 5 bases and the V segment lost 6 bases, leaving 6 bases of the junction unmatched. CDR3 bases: TGTGCCATCAGGCTCGACAGGGAGGAGACCCAGTACTTC. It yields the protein CAIRLDREETQYF.